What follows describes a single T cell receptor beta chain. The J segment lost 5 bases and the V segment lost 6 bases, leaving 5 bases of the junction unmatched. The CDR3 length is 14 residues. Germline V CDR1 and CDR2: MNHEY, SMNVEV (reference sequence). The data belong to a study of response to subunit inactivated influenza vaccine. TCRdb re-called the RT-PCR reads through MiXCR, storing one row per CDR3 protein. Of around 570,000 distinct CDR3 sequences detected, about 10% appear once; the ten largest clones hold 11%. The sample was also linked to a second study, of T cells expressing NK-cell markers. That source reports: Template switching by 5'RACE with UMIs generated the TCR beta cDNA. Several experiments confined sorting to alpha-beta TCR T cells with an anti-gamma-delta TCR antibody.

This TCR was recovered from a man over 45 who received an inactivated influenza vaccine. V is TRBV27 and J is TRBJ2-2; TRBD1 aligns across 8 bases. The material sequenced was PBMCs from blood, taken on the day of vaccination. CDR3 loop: CASSGQGTTGELFF. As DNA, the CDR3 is TGTGCCAGCAGCGGACAGGGAACGACCGGGGAGCTGTTTTTT.